This is a list of T cell receptor beta chains from one sample in a study of shared clonotypes between healthy human individuals. Profiled with immunoSEQ multiplex PCR; TCRdb holds only in-frame clones, not every one. The sample has 2 million to 2.5 million clones, approximately 93% seen once. The sequenced material came from naive CD4+ T cells from PBMCs. These receptors were obtained from a man younger than 35 in good health. Some clones in this sample may be carry-over from other donors' samples. The CDR3 runs from the conserved cysteine through the conserved F or W. Fields, in order: clone size, V gene, D gene, J gene, CDR3 DNA, CDR3 protein. The D gene is left open where the match is weak. A clone size is listed for some rows: how often the clone was seen (once, few, many), or a class if it is expanded.

>once|TRBV7-8|NA|TRBJ2-5
TGTGCCAGCAGCTTAGGAGGGCAGAGGCCCCAATACTTC
CASSLGGQRPQYF
>NA|TRBV7-8|NA|TRBJ1-4
TGTGCCAGCAGCTTAAGGTTATCTGAAAAACTGTTTTTT
CASSLRLSEKLFF
>NA|TRBV9|NA|TRBJ2-1
TGTGCCAGCAGCGTAGGTCGTGTGGAAGAGCAGTTCTTC
CASSVGRVEEQFF
>once|TRBV28|TRBD2|TRBJ2-7
TGTGCCAGCAGTCAACCAACCCCTAGCGGGCGCAACGAGCAGTACTTC
CASSQPTPSGRNEQYF
>NA|TRBV19|NA|TRBJ2-5
TGTGCCAGTAGTATATTGGCAGGGGAAGAGACCCAGTACTTC
CASSILAGEETQYF
>NA|TRBV5-1|NA|TRBJ1-4
TGCGCCAGCAGCTTGGGGACATCTAATGAAAAACTGTTTTTT
CASSLGTSNEKLFF
>NA|TRBV6-4|TRBD1|TRBJ1-1
TGTGCCAGCAGATTGACAGGGGGCCTGAGCACTGAAGCTTTCTTT
CASRLTGGLSTEAFF
>NA|TRBV10-2|NA|TRBJ1-3
TGCGCCAGCAGTGGTCGGGGGCTAGGAAACACCATATATTTT
CASSGRGLGNTIYF
>NA|TRBV7-2|TRBD1|TRBJ2-2
TGTGCCAGCAGCCCCGGACAGGGTTCCGGGGAGCTGTTTTTT
CASSPGQGSGELFF
>NA|TRBV5-1|TRBD1|TRBJ2-7
TGCGCCAGCAGCTTAATCGTCGGGACAGGAGGAGAGCAGTACTTC
CASSLIVGTGGEQYF